A selection of T cell receptor beta chains follows, all from one sample in a study of blood T cell repertoires in COVID-19. The method was immunoSEQ multiplex PCR; TCRdb's version includes in-frame clones alone and lacks a portion of them. The sample comprises 170,000 or so clones, 80% to 85% of which are singletons, and less than 3.5% rests with the top ten. Sequencing input: peripheral blood. Source of these receptors: a woman in her sixties with acute or convalescent COVID-19. CDR3s include the opening cysteine and the closing phenylalanine or tryptophan.

V gene,J gene,CDR3 protein
TRBV29-1,TRBJ1-4,CSARQANEKLFF
TRBV5-8,TRBJ2-5,CASSRRLAGGPIKETQYF
TRBV27,TRBJ2-5,CASRTGEQETQYF
TRBV4-1,TRBJ1-1,CASSQAGTRVTEAFF
TRBV6-5,TRBJ2-7,CASRAREGSYEQYF
TRBV5-1,TRBJ2-5,CASSLAKETQYF
TRBV7-8,TRBJ2-7,CASTRTGGRYEQYF
TRBV10-3,TRBJ1-6,CAISFRGYENSPLHF
TRBV4-1,TRBJ2-5,CASSQDLLETYQETQYF
TRBV9,TRBJ2-1,CASSEGRGSYNEQFF
TRBV7-3,TRBJ1-1,CASSLTGQGGTEAFF
TRBV6-5,TRBJ2-7,CASSYGTGKVYEQYF
TRBV11-2,TRBJ2-3,CASSFWTSGRGDTQYF
TRBV20-1,TRBJ1-6,CSASGTPLSYNSPLHF
TRBV15,TRBJ1-1,CATSRDGRGNTEAFF
TRBV19,TRBJ1-4,CASTADRGSATNEKLFF
TRBV5-1,TRBJ2-2,CASSLGQGATGELFF
TRBV19,TRBJ1-2,CASNTPLDYGYTF
TRBV7-8,TRBJ2-1,CASSFAEGGYNEQFF
TRBV7-2,TRBJ2-7,CASSLGGGYSYEQYF
TRBV5-1,TRBJ2-2,CASSLSGTSYGELFF
TRBV18,TRBJ1-5,CASSRTGGDQPQHF
TRBV19,TRBJ1-3,CASSLDRSSGNTIYF
TRBV28,TRBJ1-1,CASSLGRGRGMNTEAFF
TRBV7-2,TRBJ2-7,CASSFYRTTYEQYF
TRBV10-3,TRBJ1-1,CAISEGTPNTEAFF
TRBV7-8,TRBJ1-3,CASSSLEGNTIYF
TRBV5-1,TRBJ2-7,CASSPLGLAGGMTEQYF
TRBV2,TRBJ1-2,CASRRTALNYGYTF
TRBV5-1,TRBJ2-3,CASSTDWTSGGPKDTQYF
TRBV3-1/TRBV3-2,TRBJ2-2,CASSQVQGQGELFF
TRBV20-1,TRBJ1-3,CSASQRPAGGNTIYF